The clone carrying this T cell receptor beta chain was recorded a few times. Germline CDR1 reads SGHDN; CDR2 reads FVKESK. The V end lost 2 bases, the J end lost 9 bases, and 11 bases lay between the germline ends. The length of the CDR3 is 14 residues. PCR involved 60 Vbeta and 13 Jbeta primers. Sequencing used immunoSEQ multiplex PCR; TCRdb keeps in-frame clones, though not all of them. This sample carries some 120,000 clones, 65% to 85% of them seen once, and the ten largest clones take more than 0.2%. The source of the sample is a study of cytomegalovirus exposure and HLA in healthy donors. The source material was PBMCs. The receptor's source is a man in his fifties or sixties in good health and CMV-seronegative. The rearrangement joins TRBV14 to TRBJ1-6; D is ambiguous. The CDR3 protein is CASSQSGYGSPLHF. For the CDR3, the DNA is TGTGCCAGCAGCCAATCCGGGTATGGTTCACCCCTCCACTTT.